This TCR beta chain was sequenced in a study of cytomegalovirus exposure and HLA in healthy donors. A word on this clone: What it binds is not known.

The PCR made use of 60 Vbeta and 13 Jbeta primers. Study processing details: In a later analysis, around 12 million of tens of millions of unique beta chains occurred in at least two donors. TCRdb's copy holds only in-frame clones and misses some; the assay was immunoSEQ multiplex PCR. From that table come the V and J calls and clone size; the DNA was used to work out D and trimming. The sample has over 150,000 clones, about 77% seen once. This CDR3 spans 15 amino acids. With 1 base removed from V and 3 bases from J, the gap between germline ends came to 12 bases. Germline CDR1 reads SGHDN; CDR2 reads FVKESK. Study results and caveats: After further analysis at a later stage, 15,000 to 20,000 TCR beta sequences were associated with HLA alleles at 0.05 false discovery rate.

Source material: PBMCs. The source of this sequence is a woman aged 25 to 39 in good health and CMV-seronegative. This chain uses TRBV14 with TRBJ2-5; maybe TRBD2 (6 bases). DNA for the CDR3: TGTGCCAGCAGCCAAGCGATACTAGCCAAAGAGACCCAGTACTTC. Translated, it gives CASSQAILAKETQYF.